The next 26 T cell receptor beta chains were all read from a single sample in a study of shared clonotypes between healthy human individuals. Selected positively for CCR7 and CD45RO-negative, naive CD8 cells excluded terminally differentiated effector memory CD45RA+ cells. Assay used: immunoSEQ multiplex PCR; TCRdb lists only in-frame clones, some missing. The sample consists of approximately 2,000,000 clones, approximately 92% of them appearing once. The sequencing input was naive CD8+ T cells from PBMCs. All receptors come from a man younger than 30 in good health. Some clones in this sample may be carry-over from other donors' samples.

This clone was seen a single time. This chain uses TRBV27 with TRBJ2-7; perhaps TRBD1 as D (6 bases). V was cut by 3 bases and J by 3 bases, with 18 bases left in between. The CDR3 is 16 amino acids. Per the germline V gene, CDR1 is MNHEY and CDR2 is SMNVEV (reference sequence). CDR3 protein: CASSFSPAGAVYEQYF. DNA for the CDR3: TGTGCCAGCAGTTTCTCCCCGGCAGGGGCTGTCTACGAGCAGTACTTC.

This clone was picked up one time. Different DNA sequences within this sample yield the same CDR3. The rearrangement links TRBV27 to TRBJ2-1; D gene ambiguous. The germline gives CDR1 MNHEY, CDR2 SMNVEV (reference sequence). V was clipped by 3 bases and J by 4 bases, with 7 bases between them. The CDR3 length is 13 residues. The CDR3 is CASSLAVYNEQFF. In DNA, the CDR3 is TGTGCCAGCAGTTTGGCGGTATACAATGAGCAGTTCTTC.

V is TRBV5-1 and J is TRBJ2-5; TRBD1 is a possible D gene (5 bases). Per germline, CDR1 SGHRS and CDR2 YFSETQ. The CDR3 has 15 residues. With 0 bases removed from V and 1 base from J, the gap between germline ends came to 10 bases. CDR3 in amino acids: CASSLGIDSQETQYF. For the CDR3, the DNA is TGCGCCAGCAGCTTGGGGATCGACAGCCAAGAGACCCAGTACTTC.

This rearrangement joins TRBV11-2 to TRBJ2-3, with D hard to call. The V end was cut by 8 bases, the J end by 0 bases, with 15 bases between. CDR1 is SGHAT, CDR2 FQNNGV, per germline. This CDR3 is 15 amino acids long. Here the CDR3 reads CASPYHYFSTDTQYF. The CDR3 DNA reads as TGTGCCAGCCCATACCATTACTTTAGCACAGATACGCAGTATTTT.

This sequence joins TRBV7-7 and TRBJ2-2; D call uncertain. The CDR3 is made up of 12 amino acids. Germline CDR1 reads SSHAT; CDR2 reads FNYEAQ (reference sequence). Trimming removed 1 base from V and 4 bases from J, with 1 base in between. The CDR3 sequence: CASSLGTGELFF. The CDR3 region has the DNA TGTGCCAGCAGCTTAGGCACCGGGGAGCTGTTTTTT.

This chain uses TRBV27 with TRBJ2-5; D is unclear. With 1 base removed from V and 1 base from J, the gap between germline ends came to 10 bases. From germline, CDR1 is MNHEY and CDR2 SMNVEV (reference sequence). The CDR3 is 15 amino acids. The DNA of the CDR3 is TGTGCCAGCAGTTTATTTTACGGAAGCCAAGAGACCCAGTACTTC. Its protein is CASSLFYGSQETQYF.

The V and J genes are TRBV29-1 and TRBJ2-1, with 7 bases identical to TRBD2. Germline loops: CDR1 SQVTM, CDR2 ANQGSEA. This CDR3 is 15 amino acids long. J gave up 2 bases and V 3 bases, and 7 bases lay outside the gene matches. The CDR3 DNA sequence: TGCAGCGTTGACAATTCGCTAGCGGCCTACAATGAGCAGTTCTTC. This sequence encodes CSVDNSLAAYNEQFF.

The chain links TRBV19 to TRBJ1-1; D gene unclear. This CDR3 is 13 amino acids long. Germline-derived CDR1 and CDR2 are LNHDA and SQIVND (reference sequence). V was cut by 3 bases and J by 6 bases, with 11 bases left in between. The CDR3 region is CASSMWVPSEAFF. The CDR3 coding sequence is TGTGCCAGTAGTATGTGGGTGCCCTCTGAAGCTTTCTTT.

A word on this clone: Distinct nucleotide sequences in the sample also encode this CDR3. CDR3 residues: CASSPSGRGNEQFF. CDR3 DNA sequence: TGTGCCAGCAGCCCTAGCGGGAGAGGAAATGAGCAGTTCTTC. The chain couples TRBV7-3 to TRBJ2-1; 10 bases are a match to TRBD2. This CDR3 has 14 amino acids. Germline V gene data show CDR1 as SGHTA and CDR2 as FQGTGA. Unmatched junction bases numbered 5, after V lost 5 bases and J lost 7 bases. Filled out from reference TRBV7-3 and TRBJ2-1, the complete variable domain reads GAGVSQTPSNKVTEKGKYVELRCDPISGHTALYWYRQSLGQGPEFLIYFQGTGAADDSGLPNDRFFAVRPEGSVSTLKIQRTERGDSAVYLCASSPSGRGNEQFFGPGTRLTVL.

This chain uses TRBV19 with TRBJ2-5; no reliable D call. The V end lost 5 bases, the J end lost 4 bases, and 11 bases lay between the germline ends. Germline CDR1 LNHDA, CDR2 SQIVND (reference sequence). The CDR3 loop spans 13 amino acids. The CDR3 nucleotides read TGTGCCAGTAGTCAACCTTGGGGAGAGACCCAGTACTTC. This encodes CASSQPWGETQYF. Drawing the rest from reference TRBV19 and TRBJ2-5, the complete variable domain is DGGITQSPKYLFRKEGQNVTLSCEQNLNHDAMYWYRQDPGQGLRLIYYSQIVNDFQKGDIAEGYSVSREKKESFPLTVTSAQKNPTAFYLCASSQPWGETQYFGPGTRLLVL.

The V and J genes are TRBV11-2 and TRBJ2-4; D gene unclear. The V and J ends lost 3 bases and 10 bases respectively, with 7 bases between them. Germline CDR1 is SGHAT and CDR2 is FQNNGV. This CDR3 has 11 amino acids. DNA of the CDR3: TGTGCCAGCAGCTTCAGTGAGATTCAGTACTTC. Translated: CASSFSEIQYF.

CDR3 protein: CASSREGGEKLFF. The CDR3 nucleotides read TGTGCCAGCAGTCGAGAGGGTGGTGAAAAACTGTTTTTT. This chain joins TRBV27 and TRBJ1-4; the D is unclear. Trimming removed 5 bases from V and 7 bases from J, with 11 bases in between. The CDR3 covers 13 residues. Looked up from germline, CDR1 is MNHEY and CDR2 is SMNVEV (reference sequence).

This chain links TRBV4-3 with TRBJ2-7, with D possibly being TRBD1 (5 bases). Trimming removed 0 bases from V and 3 bases from J, with 18 bases in between. CDR1 is LGHNA, CDR2 YSLEER, per germline. This CDR3 spans 17 amino acids. CDR3 sequence reads: CASSQDRSGNPFYEQYF. The CDR3 nucleotides are TGCGCCAGCAGCCAAGATAGGTCAGGGAACCCCTTCTACGAGCAGTACTTC.

The V gene is TRBV5-1, the J gene TRBJ1-2, with D maybe TRBD1 (5 bases). This CDR3 contains 13 residues. Germline-derived CDR1 and CDR2 are SGHRS and YFSETQ. With 3 bases removed from V and 6 bases from J, the gap between germline ends came to 12 bases. Here the CDR3 reads CASSSSGMNGYTF. The CDR3 nucleotides read TGCGCCAGCAGCTCTTCAGGGATGAATGGCTACACCTTC.

This sequence joins TRBV18 and TRBJ1-1, with TRBD1 identical over 8 bases. Germline values: CDR1 KGHSH, CDR2 LQKENI. Trimming took 5 bases from V and 3 from J; bases not matched to a gene: 5. CDR3 length: 14 amino acids. In DNA, the CDR3 is TGTGCCAGCTCAGCAGACAGGGGAGACACTGAAGCTTTCTTT. This codes for CASSADRGDTEAFF.

The chain employs TRBV4-2 and TRBJ1-2; the D is unclear. Deletions cut 0 bases from V and 8 bases from J, with 16 bases between. Germline CDR1 reads LGHNA; CDR2 reads YNFKEQ. This CDR3 is 15 amino acids long. The CDR3 DNA reads as TGTGCCAGCAGCCAAGATAAGGCATCTACGGCCGGCTACACCTTC. It translates to CASSQDKASTAGYTF.

V gene TRBV4-3 combines with J gene TRBJ2-4; TRBD2 is a possible D gene (5 bases). The CDR3 is 14 amino acids. The V end was cut by 1 base, the J end by 4 bases, with 8 bases between. The germline gives CDR1 LGHNA, CDR2 YSLEER. In DNA form, the CDR3 reads TGCGCCAGCAGCCAAGTTGAGCGGAAAAACATTCAGTACTTC. This codes for CASSQVERKNIQYF.

Of note for this clone: The sample carries other DNA sequences with the same CDR3. The chain combines TRBV7-9 with TRBJ1-3; D remains ambiguous. Germline CDR1 SEHNR, CDR2 FQNEAQ (reference sequence). The CDR3 runs to 14 residues. Trimming cost V 1 base and J 2 bases, with 6 bases left between them. DNA for the CDR3: TGTGCCAGCAGCTTAGGTGGGGCTGGAAACACCATATATTTT. As protein: CASSLGGAGNTIYF.

V is TRBV5-1 and J is TRBJ2-2; D call uncertain. V lost 2 bases, J lost 3 bases, and 5 bases lay in between. Germline loops: CDR1 SGHRS, CDR2 YFSETQ. The CDR3 spans 13 residues. CDR3 region: CASSLLDTGELFF. CDR3 DNA sequence: TGCGCCAGCAGCTTATTAGACACCGGGGAGCTGTTTTTT.

This chain uses TRBV7-9 with TRBJ2-7; D unresolved. CDR1 is SEHNR, CDR2 FQNEAQ, per germline (reference sequence). V dropped 5 bases and J dropped 0 bases, with 14 bases sitting between them. The CDR3 has 15 amino acids. CDR3 in DNA: TGTGCCAGCAGCCCCAGAGAGACGGGCTCCTACGAGCAGTACTTC. It encodes CASSPRETGSYEQYF.

The chain recombines TRBV19 with TRBJ2-7, with a weak D call TRBD2 (6 bases). This CDR3 comprises 16 residues. Germline V gene data show CDR1 as LNHDA and CDR2 as SQIVND (reference sequence). Trimming took off 3 bases at V and 0 bases at J, with 15 bases between the two ends. CDR3: CASSISLGDFSYEQYF. The CDR3 DNA follows: TGTGCCAGTAGTATTAGCCTGGGGGACTTCTCCTACGAGCAGTACTTC.

The J gene is TRBJ2-3, the V gene TRBV18; 11 bases agree with TRBD1. J gave up 3 bases and V 7 bases, and 6 bases lay outside the gene matches. CDR1 is KGHSH and CDR2 is LQKENI in the germline V gene. The CDR3 is 15 amino acids. The CDR3 protein is CASWTGGSLTDTQYF. CDR3 in DNA: TGTGCCAGCTGGACAGGGGGCTCTCTTACAGATACGCAGTATTTT.

The chain uses TRBV9 and TRBJ2-5, with D maybe TRBD1 (5 bases). V gave up 0 bases and J gave up 3 bases, with 9 bases separating them. The CDR3 sequence is 14 residues long. The V gene's germline CDR1 is SGDLS and CDR2 YYNGEE. CDR3: CASSVEGNEETQYF. CDR3 coding DNA: TGTGCCAGCAGCGTAGAGGGGAACGAAGAGACCCAGTACTTC.

CDR3 sequence reads: CASSFEESTDTQYF. The CDR3 DNA reads as TGTGCCAGCAGTTTCGAGGAAAGCACAGATACGCAGTATTTT. J is TRBJ2-3 and V is TRBV28; no reliable D call. The germline gives CDR1 MDHEN, CDR2 SYDVKM. With 3 bases removed from V and 0 bases from J, the gap between germline ends came to 7 bases. The CDR3 is 14 residues long.

The rearrangement joins TRBV4-1 to TRBJ1-1; no firm D call. Germline CDR1 and CDR2: MGHRA and YSYEKL. V lost 2 bases to trimming and J lost 5 bases, with 12 bases between them. The CDR3 is 14 residues long. Here the CDR3 reads CASSQKTDLTEAFF. CDR3 nucleotides: TGCGCCAGCAGCCAAAAAACAGACCTGACTGAAGCTTTCTTT.

The J gene is TRBJ2-1, the V gene TRBV15; D possibly corresponds to TRBD1 (7 bases). The CDR3 extends over 16 amino acids. CDR1 and CDR2 from the germline V gene are LNHNV and YYDKDF (reference sequence). Trimming pared 3 bases from V and 3 bases from J, leaving 15 bases between. This CDR3 reads CATSSNDRDFYNEQFF. The CDR3 DNA reads as TGTGCCACCAGCAGTAACGACAGGGACTTCTACAATGAGCAGTTCTTC. Combining the CDR3 with reference TRBV15 and TRBJ2-1 gives the whole variable domain DAMVIQNPRYQVTQFGKPVTLSCSQTLNHNVMYWYQQKSSQAPKLLFHYYDKDFNNEADTPDNFQSRRPNTSFCFLDIRSPGLGDTAMYLCATSSNDRDFYNEQFFGPGTRLTVL.